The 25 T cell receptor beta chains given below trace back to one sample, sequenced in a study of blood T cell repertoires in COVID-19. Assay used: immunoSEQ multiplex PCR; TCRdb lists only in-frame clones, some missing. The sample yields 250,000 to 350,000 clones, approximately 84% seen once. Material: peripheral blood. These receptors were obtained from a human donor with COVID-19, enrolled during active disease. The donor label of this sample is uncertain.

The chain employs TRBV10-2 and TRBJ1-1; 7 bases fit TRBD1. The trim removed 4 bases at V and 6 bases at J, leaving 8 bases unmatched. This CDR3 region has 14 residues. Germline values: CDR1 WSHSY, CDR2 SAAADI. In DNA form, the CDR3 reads TGCGCCAGCAGTGCGGGACAGACTCTTCCTGAAGCTTTCTTT. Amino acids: CASSAGQTLPEAFF.

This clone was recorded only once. CDR3 coding DNA: TGTGCCAGCAGTTTAGGCTGGGGGCGCAGCACAGATACGCAGTATTTT. Amino acids: CASSLGWGRSTDTQYF. The chain combines TRBV27 with TRBJ2-3, with TRBD1 as a possible D gene (6 bases). CDR3 length: 16 residues. V lost 2 bases to trimming and J lost 0 bases, with 12 bases between them. CDR1 and CDR2 (germline): MNHEY, SMNVEV (reference sequence).

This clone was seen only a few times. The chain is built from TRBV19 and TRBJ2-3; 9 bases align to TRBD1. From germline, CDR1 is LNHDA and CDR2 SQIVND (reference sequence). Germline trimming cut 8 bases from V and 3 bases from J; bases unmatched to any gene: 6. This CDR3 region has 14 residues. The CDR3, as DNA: TGTGCCAGTTCTAAAGGGACAGGGACAGATACGCAGTATTTT. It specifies CASSKGTGTDTQYF.

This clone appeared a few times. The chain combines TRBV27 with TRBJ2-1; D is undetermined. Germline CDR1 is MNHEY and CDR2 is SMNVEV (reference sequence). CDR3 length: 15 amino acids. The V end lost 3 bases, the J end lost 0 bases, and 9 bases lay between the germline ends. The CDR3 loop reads CASSFDWSSYNEQFF. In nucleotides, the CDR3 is TGTGCCAGCAGTTTTGATTGGAGCTCCTACAATGAGCAGTTCTTC.

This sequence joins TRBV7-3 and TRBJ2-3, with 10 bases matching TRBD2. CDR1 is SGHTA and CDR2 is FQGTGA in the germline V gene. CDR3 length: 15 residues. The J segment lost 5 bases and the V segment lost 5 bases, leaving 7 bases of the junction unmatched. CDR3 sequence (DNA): TGTGCCAGCAGCCGAGCGGGAGGGCCCCAAGATACGCAGTATTTT. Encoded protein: CASSRAGGPQDTQYF.

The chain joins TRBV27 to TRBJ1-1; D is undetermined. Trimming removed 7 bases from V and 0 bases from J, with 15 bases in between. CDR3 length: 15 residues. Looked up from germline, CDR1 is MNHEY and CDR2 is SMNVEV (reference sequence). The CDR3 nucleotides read TGTGCCAGCAAGGCCTCCCGGGGAGTGAACACTGAAGCTTTCTTT. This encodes CASKASRGVNTEAFF.

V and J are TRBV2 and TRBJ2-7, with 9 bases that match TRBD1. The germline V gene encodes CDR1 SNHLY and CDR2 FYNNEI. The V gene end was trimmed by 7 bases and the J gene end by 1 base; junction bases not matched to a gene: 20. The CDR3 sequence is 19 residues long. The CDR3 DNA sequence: TGTGCCAGCATTATGGAGGTGGGACAGGGAGGACTTATATCCTACGAGCAGTACTTC. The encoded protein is CASIMEVGQGGLISYEQYF.

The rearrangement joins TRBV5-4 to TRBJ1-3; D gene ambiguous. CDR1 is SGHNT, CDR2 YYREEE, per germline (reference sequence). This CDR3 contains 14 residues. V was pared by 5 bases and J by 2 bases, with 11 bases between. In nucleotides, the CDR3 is TGTGCCAGCAGAGGAGAAAACGCTGGAAACACCATATATTTT. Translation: CASRGENAGNTIYF.

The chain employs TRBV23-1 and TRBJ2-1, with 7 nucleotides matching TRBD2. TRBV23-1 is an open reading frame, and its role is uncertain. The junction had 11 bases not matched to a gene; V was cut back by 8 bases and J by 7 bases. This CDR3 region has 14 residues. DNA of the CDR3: TGCGCCAGCCCCCCGGGGAGGGTCCGTAATGAGCAGTTCTTC. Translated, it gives CASPPGRVRNEQFF.

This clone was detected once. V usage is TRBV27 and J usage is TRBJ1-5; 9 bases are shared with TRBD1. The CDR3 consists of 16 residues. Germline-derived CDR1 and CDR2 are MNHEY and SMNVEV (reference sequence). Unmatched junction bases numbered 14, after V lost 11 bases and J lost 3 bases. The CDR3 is CASAERGQGLNQPQHF. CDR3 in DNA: TGTGCCTCTGCGGAACGGGGACAGGGACTCAATCAGCCCCAGCATTTT.

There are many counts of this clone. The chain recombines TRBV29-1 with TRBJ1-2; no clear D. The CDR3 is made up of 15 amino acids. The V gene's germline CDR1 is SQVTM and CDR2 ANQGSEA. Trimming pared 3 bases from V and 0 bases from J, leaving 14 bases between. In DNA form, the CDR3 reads TGCAGCGTTGACGTCCGATTAGCTTCTAACTATGGCTACACCTTC. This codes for CSVDVRLASNYGYTF.

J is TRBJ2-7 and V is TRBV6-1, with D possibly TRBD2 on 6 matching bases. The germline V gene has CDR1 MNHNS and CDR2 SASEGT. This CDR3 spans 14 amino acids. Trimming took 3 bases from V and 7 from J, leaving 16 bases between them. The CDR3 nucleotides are TGTGCCAGCAGTGACCCCCGGGACTCCTGGGAGCAGTACTTC. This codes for CASSDPRDSWEQYF.

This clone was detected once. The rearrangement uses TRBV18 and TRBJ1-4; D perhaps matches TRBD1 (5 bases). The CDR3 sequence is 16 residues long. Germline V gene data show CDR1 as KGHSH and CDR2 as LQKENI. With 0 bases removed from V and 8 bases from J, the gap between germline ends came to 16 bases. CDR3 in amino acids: CASSPPGTPGGEKLFF. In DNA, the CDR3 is TGTGCCAGCTCACCACCGGGAACACCGGGGGGGGAAAAACTGTTTTTT.

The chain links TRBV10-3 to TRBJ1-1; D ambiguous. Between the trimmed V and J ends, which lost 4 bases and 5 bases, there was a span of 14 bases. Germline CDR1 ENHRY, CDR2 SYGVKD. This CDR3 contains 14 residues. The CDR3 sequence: CAISAAGRGTEAFF. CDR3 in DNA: TGTGCCATCAGTGCGGCCGGTCGAGGGACTGAAGCTTTCTTT.

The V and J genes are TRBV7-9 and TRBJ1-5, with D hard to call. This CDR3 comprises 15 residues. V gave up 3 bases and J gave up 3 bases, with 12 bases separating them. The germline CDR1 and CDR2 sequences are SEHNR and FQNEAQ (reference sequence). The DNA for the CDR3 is TGTGCCAGCAGCTTCGCGGGAGTCCCCAATCAGCCCCAGCATTTT. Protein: CASSFAGVPNQPQHF.

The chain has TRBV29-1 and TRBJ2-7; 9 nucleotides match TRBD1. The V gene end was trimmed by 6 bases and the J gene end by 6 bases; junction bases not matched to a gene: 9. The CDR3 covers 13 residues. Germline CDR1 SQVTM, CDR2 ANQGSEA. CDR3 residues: CSVVQGATPEQYF. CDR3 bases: TGCAGCGTGGTACAGGGGGCTACCCCCGAGCAGTACTTC.

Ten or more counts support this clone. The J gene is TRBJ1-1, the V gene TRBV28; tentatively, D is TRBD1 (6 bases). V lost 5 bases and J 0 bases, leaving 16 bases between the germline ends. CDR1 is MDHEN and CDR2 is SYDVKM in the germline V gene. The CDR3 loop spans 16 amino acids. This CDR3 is CASSALTGPVNTEAFF. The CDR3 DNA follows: TGTGCCAGCAGTGCGTTGACAGGCCCAGTGAACACTGAAGCTTTCTTT.

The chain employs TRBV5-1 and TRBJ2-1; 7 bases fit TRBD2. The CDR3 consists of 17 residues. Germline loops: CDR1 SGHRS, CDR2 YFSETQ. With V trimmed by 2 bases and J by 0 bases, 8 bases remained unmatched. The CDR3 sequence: CASSFIGGGSSYNEQFF. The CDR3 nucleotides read TGCGCCAGCAGCTTCATCGGGGGAGGGAGCTCCTACAATGAGCAGTTCTTC.

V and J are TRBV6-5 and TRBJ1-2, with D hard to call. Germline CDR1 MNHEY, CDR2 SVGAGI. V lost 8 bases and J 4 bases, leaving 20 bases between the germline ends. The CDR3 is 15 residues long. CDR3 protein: CASGVRGSPLYGYTF. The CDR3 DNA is TGTGCCAGCGGAGTTCGAGGGAGCCCCCTCTATGGCTACACCTTC.

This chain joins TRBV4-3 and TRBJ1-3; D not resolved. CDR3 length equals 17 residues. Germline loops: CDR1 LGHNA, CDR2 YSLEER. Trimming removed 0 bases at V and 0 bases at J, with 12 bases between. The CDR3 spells CASSQDQVAISGNTIYF. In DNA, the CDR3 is TGCGCCAGCAGCCAAGACCAGGTGGCCATCTCTGGAAACACCATATATTTT.

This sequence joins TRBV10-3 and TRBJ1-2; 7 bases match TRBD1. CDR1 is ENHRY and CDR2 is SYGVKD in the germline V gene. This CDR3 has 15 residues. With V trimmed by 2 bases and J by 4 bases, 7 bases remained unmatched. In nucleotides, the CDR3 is TGTGCCATCAGTGAGCAGGGGGATGGGGCCTATGGCTACACCTTC. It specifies CAISEQGDGAYGYTF.

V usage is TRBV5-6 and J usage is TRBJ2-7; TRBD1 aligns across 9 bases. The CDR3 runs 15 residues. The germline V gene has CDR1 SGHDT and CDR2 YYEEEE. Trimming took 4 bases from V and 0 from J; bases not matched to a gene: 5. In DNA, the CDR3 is TGTGCCAGCAGCAGCGGACAGGGGTACTCCTACGAGCAGTACTTC. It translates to CASSSGQGYSYEQYF.

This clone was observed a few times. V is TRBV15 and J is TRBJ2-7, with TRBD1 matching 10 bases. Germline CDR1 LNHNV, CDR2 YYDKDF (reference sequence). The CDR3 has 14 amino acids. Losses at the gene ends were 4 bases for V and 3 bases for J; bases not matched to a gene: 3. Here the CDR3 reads CATSKGDRGYEQYF. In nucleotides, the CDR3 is TGTGCCACCAGCAAGGGGGACAGGGGCTACGAGCAGTACTTC.

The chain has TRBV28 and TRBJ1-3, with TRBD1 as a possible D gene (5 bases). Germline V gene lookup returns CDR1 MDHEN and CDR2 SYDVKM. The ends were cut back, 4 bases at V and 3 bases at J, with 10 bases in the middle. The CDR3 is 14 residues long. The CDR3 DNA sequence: TGTGCCAGCAGTTCGCGAAGGGGTGGAAACACCATATATTTT. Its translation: CASSSRRGGNTIYF.

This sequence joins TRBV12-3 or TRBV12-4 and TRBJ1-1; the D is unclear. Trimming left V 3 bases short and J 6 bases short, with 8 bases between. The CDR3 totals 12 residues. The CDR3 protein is CASSFRVPEAFF. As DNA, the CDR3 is TGTGCCAGCAGTTTCCGGGTTCCTGAAGCTTTCTTT.